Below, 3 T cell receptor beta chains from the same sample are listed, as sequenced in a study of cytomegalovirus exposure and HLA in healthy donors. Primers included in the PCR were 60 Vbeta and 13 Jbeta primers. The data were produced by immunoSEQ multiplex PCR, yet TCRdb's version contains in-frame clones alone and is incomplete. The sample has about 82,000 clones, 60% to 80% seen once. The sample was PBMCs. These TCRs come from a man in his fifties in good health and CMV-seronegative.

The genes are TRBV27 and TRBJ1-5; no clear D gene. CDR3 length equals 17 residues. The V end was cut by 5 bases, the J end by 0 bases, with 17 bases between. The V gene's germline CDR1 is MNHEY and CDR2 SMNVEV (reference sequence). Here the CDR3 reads CASSPGNTGHSNQPQHF. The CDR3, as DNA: TGTGCCAGCAGTCCCGGGAACACCGGGCATAGCAATCAGCCCCAGCATTTT.

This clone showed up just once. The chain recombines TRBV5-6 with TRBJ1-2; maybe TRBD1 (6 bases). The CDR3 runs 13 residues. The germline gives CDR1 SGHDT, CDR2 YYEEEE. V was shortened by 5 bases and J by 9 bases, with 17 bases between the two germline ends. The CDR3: CASRRDTQERYTF. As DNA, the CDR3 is TGTGCCAGCAGACGGGACACCCAGGAGCGCTACACCTTC.

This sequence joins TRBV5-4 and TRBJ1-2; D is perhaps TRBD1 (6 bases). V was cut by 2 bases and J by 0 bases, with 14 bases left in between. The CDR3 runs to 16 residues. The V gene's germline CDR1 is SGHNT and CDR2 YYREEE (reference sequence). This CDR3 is CASSLGGTEANYGYTF. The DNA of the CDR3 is TGTGCCAGCAGCTTAGGGGGAACAGAAGCTAACTATGGCTACACCTTC.